What follows are 4 T cell receptor beta chains derived from one specimen sequenced in a study of blood T cell repertoires in COVID-19. Method: immunoSEQ multiplex PCR; TCRdb's copy keeps in-frame clones and lacks some. This table has 40,000 to 55,000 clones, about 88% appearing once. The sample comprised peripheral blood. The source is a man aged 45-65 years with active COVID-19.

The chain links TRBV12-3 or TRBV12-4 to TRBJ1-6; 7 nucleotides match TRBD1. The V segment lost 5 bases and the J segment 9 bases; nucleotides outside the gene matches: 4. This CDR3 contains 13 residues. DNA for the CDR3: TGTGCCAGCAGTAGGGGGCGAGTTTCACCCCTCCACTTT. Amino acid sequence: CASSRGRVSPLHF.

The chain is built from TRBV25-1 and TRBJ1-2; possible D gene TRBD1, 5 bases. Germline CDR1 MGHDK, CDR2 SYGVNS. The length of the CDR3 is 13 residues. Trimming shortened V by 1 base and J by 6 bases, and 9 bases separated the two germline ends. The DNA for the CDR3 is TGTGCCAGCAGTGAATTTCAGGGTGATGGCTACACCTTC. Its translation is CASSEFQGDGYTF.

In this sample, this clone turned up a few times. CDR3 bases: TGTGCCAGCAGTTACTCCGACAGGGCGGACTACGAGCAGTACTTC. Amino acids: CASSYSDRADYEQYF. V is TRBV6-2 or TRBV6-3 and J is TRBJ2-7; 7 positions agree with TRBD1. This CDR3 comprises 15 residues. In germline, CDR1 is MNHEY, CDR2 SVGEGT. Trimming cost V 0 bases and J 3 bases; bases outside gene matches: 5.

V usage is TRBV7-8 and J usage is TRBJ1-1; D unresolved. This CDR3 spans 15 amino acids. CDR1 is SGHVS and CDR2 is FQNEAQ in the germline V gene. V lost 1 base and J 6 bases, leaving 15 bases between the germline ends. The CDR3 DNA reads TGTGCCAGCAGCTTAGAAAGACCCCTCGGAGCTGAAGCTTTCTTT. Protein: CASSLERPLGAEAFF.